This TCR beta chain emerged from a study of PD-L1 blockade in urothelial cancer. Across the whole study: Study patients had been treated with 0 to 3 previous chemotherapy regimens.

Some clones are missing from TCRdb's copy, which holds only in-frame ones; the method was immunoSEQ multiplex PCR. The table has some 84,000 clones, around 87% seen once. Patients were living with locally advanced or metastatic urothelial carcinoma. Every patient provided from 1 to 8 samples, collected pretreatment and on-treatment. V was pared by 7 bases and J by 7 bases, with 16 bases between. The CDR3 runs to 12 residues. The germline gives CDR1 GTSNPN, CDR2 SVGIG (reference sequence). The sample in question was PBMCs, obtained around atezolizumab (anti-PD-L1) treatment. The TCR comes from a woman between 65 and 79 years old with urothelial cancer. This rearrangement joins TRBV30 to TRBJ1-2, with a tentative D call TRBD1 (6 bases). CDR3 loop: CALGAGVSGYTF. DNA for the CDR3: TGTGCCTTGGGGGCCGGCGTCTCTGGCTACACCTTC.